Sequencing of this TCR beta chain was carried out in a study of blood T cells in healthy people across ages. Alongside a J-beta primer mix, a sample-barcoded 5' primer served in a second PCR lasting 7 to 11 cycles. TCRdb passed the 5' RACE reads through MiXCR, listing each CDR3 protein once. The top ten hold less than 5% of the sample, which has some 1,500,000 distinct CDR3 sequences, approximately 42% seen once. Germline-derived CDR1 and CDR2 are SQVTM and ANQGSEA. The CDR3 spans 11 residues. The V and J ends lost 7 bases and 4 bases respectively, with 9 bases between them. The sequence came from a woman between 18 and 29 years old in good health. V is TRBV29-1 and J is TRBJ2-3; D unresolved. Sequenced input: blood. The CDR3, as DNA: TGCAGCGCCCAAAGGTCAGATACGCAGTATTTT. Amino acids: CSAQRSDTQYF.